The TCR beta chain described here comes from a study of blood T cell repertoires in COVID-19. For the study at large: Samples taken during acute and convalescent COVID-19 were collected in the United States, Italy and Spain. Nucleic acid was either cDNA or gDNA, and it came from T cells, B-cell-depleted T cells, or PBMCs.

The length of the CDR3 is 13 residues. J lost 5 bases, V lost 5 bases, and 5 bases had no gene match. CDR1 and CDR2 from the germline V gene are SEHNR and FQNEAQ (reference sequence). In the source study's methods: Estimates of nucleated cell counts were drawn from the amplification of reference gene primers. Clones were sequenced by immunoSEQ multiplex PCR, and TCRdb holds only the in-frame ones, with some missing. Clonal size and the V and J genes are those of that table, whereas D and trimming came from the DNA. The sample includes 30,000 or so clones, approximately 67% of them seen just once. The receptor was derived from a human donor in a cohort sampled during active COVID-19. The V and J genes are TRBV7-9 and TRBJ1-2; the match to TRBD1 covers 7 bases. Sequenced: peripheral blood. This CDR3 reads CASSPEGAYGYTF. The CDR3 DNA reads TGTGCCAGCAGCCCCGAGGGGGCTTATGGCTACACCTTC.